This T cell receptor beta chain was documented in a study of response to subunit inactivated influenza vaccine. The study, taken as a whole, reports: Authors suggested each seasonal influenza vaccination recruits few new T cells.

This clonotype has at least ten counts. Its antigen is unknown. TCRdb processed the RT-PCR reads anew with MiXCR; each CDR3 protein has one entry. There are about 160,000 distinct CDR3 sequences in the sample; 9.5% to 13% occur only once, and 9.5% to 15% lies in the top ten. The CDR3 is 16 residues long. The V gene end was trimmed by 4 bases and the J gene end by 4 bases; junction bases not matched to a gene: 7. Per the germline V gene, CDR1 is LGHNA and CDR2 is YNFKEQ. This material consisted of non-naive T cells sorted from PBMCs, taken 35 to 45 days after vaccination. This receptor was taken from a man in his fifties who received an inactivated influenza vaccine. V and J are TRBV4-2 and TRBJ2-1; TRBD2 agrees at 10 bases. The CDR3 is CASSPDSGRHYNEQFF. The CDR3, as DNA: TGTGCCAGCAGCCCAGATAGCGGGAGGCATTACAATGAGCAGTTCTTC.